This T cell receptor beta chain is drawn from a study of cytomegalovirus exposure and HLA in healthy donors. In the PCR, 60 Vbeta and 13 Jbeta primers were used. Sequencing was performed with immunoSEQ multiplex PCR; in TCRdb, only in-frame clones are kept and a portion is missing. The sample has approximately 110,000 clones; approximately 60% are singletons. The CDR3 contains 15 residues. Germline CDR1 LNHDA, CDR2 SQIVND (reference sequence). J was trimmed by 5 bases and V by 2 bases; bases with no gene match: 6. The TCR comes from a woman in her thirties in good health and CMV-seronegative. Sequenced sample: PBMCs. The V gene is TRBV19, the J gene TRBJ1-1; 9 bases are shared with TRBD1. Here the CDR3 DNA reads TGTGCCAGTAGTATACTCGGGACAGGGTCGACTGAAGCTTTCTTT. Residues: CASSILGTGSTEAFF.